This T cell receptor (beta chain) was documented in a study of T-cell reconstitution after alpha-beta-depleted transplantation in children. This clonotype was seen ten or more times. This CDR3 is built from 16 residues. V trimming: 4 bases; J trimming: 1 base; junction bases outside the gene matches: 8. Germline CDR1 and CDR2: SGHVS and FQNEAQ. It was with unique molecular identifiers that the TCRbeta library was prepared. Using its own MiXCR run on the PCR reads, TCRdb lists one record per CDR3 protein. The data show over 550,000 distinct CDR3 sequences, with over 9.5% seen just once and around 4% held by the top ten.

This receptor was obtained from a human donor who donated a stem cell graft to a child with acute myeloid leukemia. The sequencing used PBMCs from the stem cell graft donor, collected from the stem cell graft. The chain joins TRBV7-8 to TRBJ1-1; 8 bases are shared with TRBD1. CDR3 loop: CASSSGQGGRNTEAFF. DNA of the CDR3: TGTGCCAGCAGCTCAGGACAGGGTGGGCGGAACACTGAAGCTTTCTTT.